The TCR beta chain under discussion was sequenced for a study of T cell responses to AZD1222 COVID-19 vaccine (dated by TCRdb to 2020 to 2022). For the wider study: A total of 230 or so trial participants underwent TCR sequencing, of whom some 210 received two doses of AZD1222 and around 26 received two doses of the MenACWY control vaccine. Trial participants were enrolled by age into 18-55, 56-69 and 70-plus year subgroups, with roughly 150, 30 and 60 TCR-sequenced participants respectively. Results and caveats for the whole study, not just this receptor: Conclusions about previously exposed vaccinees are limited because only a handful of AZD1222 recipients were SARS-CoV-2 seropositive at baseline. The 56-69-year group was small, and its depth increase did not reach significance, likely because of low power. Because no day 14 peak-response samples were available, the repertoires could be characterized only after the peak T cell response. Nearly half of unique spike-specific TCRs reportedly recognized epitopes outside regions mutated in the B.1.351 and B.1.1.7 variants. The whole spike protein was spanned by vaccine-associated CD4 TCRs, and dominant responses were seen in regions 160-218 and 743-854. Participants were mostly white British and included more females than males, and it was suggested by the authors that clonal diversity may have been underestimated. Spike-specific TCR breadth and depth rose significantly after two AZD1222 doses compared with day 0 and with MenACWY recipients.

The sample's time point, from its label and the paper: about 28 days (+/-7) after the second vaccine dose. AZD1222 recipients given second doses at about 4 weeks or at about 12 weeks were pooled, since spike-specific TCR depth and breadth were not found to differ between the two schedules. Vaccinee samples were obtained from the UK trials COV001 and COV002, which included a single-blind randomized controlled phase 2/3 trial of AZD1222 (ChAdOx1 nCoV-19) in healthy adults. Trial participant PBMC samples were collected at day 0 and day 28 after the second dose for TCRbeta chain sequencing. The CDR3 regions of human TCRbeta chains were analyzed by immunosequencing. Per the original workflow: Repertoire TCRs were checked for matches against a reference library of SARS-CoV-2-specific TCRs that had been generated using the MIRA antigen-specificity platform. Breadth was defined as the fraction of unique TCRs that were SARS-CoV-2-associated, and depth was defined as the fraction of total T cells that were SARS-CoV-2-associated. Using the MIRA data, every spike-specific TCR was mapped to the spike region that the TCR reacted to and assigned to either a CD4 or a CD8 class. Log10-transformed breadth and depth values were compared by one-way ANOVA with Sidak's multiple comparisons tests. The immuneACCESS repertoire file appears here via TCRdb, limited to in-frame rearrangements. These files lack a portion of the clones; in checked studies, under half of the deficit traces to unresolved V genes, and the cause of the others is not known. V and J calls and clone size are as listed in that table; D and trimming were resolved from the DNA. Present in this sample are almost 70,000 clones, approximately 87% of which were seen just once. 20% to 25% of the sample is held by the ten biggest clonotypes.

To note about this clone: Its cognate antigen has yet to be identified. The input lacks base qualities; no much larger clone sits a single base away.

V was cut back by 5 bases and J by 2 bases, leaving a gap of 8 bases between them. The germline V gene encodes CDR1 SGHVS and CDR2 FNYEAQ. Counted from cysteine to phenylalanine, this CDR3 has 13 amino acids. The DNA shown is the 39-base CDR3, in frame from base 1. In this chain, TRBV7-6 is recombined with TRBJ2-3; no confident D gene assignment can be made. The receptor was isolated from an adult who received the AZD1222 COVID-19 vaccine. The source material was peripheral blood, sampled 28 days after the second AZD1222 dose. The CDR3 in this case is CASSTRDTDTQYF. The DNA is TGTGCCAGCAGCACCCGAGACACAGATACGCAGTATTTT.